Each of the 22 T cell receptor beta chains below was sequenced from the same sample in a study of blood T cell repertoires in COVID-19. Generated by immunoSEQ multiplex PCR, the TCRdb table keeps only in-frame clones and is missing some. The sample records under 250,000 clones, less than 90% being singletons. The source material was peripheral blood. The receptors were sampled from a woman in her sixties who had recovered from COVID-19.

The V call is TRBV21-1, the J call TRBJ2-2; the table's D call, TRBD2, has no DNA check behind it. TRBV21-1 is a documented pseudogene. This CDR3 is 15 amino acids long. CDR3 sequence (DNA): TGTGCCAGCAGCAAAGTATGGGGGGGAACCGGGGAGCTGTTTTTT. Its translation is CASSKVWGGTGELFF.

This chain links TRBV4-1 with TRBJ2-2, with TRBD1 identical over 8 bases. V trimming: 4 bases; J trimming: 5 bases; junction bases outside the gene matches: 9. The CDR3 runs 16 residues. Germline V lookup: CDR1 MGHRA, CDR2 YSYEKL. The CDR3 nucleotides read TGCGCCAGCAGCCGACCAGGACAGGGTGGGACCGGGGAGCTGTTTTTT. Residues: CASSRPGQGGTGELFF.

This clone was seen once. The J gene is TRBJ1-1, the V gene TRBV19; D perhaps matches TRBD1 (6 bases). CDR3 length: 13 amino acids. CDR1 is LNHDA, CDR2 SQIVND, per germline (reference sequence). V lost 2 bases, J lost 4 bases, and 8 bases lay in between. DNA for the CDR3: TGTGCCAGTAGTATAAGGGGGTTCACTGAAGCTTTCTTT. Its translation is CASSIRGFTEAFF.

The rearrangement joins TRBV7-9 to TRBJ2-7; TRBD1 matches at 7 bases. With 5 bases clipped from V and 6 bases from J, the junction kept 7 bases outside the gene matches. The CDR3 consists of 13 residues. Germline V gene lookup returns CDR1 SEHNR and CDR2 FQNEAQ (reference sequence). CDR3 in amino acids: CASSTTGSLEQYF. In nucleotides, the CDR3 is TGTGCCAGCAGCACGACAGGGTCCCTCGAGCAGTACTTC.

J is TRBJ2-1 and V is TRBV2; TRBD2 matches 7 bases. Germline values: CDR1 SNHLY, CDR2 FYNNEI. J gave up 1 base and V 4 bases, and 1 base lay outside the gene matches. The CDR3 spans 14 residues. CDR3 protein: CASSARGSYNEQFF. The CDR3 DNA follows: TGTGCCAGCAGTGCGCGGGGGTCCTACAATGAGCAGTTCTTC.

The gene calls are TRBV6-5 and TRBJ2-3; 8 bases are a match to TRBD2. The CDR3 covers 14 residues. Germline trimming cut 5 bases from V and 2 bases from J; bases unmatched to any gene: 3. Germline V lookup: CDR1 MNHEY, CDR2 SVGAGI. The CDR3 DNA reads TGTGCCAGCAGTCTAGCGGGTATCACAGATACGCAGTATTTT. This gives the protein CASSLAGITDTQYF.

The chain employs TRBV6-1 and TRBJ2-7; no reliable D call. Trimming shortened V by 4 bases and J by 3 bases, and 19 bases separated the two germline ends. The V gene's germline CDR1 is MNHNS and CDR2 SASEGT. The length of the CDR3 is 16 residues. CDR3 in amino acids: CASSAIQRAFFYEQYF. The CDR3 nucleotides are TGTGCCAGCAGTGCAATCCAGCGAGCCTTTTTCTACGAGCAGTACTTC.

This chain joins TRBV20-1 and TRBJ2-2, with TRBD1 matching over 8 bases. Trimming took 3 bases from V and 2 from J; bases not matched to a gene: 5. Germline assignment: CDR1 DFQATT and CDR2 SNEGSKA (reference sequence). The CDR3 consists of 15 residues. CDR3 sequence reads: CSASPRGQNTGELFF. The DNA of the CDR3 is TGCAGTGCTAGTCCCAGGGGGCAAAACACCGGGGAGCTGTTTTTT.

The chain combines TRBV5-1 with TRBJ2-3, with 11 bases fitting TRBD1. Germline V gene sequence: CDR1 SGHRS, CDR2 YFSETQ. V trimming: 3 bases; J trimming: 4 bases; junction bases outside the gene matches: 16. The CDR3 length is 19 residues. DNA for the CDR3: TGCGCCAGCAGCTCCCAGACTCCGGGACAGGGGGTAAGGTCAGATACGCAGTATTTT. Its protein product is CASSSQTPGQGVRSDTQYF.

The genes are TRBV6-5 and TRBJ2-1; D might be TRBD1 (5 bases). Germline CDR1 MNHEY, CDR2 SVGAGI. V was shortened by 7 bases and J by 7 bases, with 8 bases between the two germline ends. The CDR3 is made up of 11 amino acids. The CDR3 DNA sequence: TGTGCCAGCAAGGGGTTGAATGAGCAGTTCTTC. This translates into CASKGLNEQFF.

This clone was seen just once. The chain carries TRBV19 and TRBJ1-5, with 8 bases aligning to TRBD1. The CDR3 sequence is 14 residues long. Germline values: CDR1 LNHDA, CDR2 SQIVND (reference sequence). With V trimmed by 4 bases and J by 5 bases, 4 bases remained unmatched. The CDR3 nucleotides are TGTGCCAGTAGTACTCTGGACAGGGATCAGCCCCAGCATTTT. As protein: CASSTLDRDQPQHF.

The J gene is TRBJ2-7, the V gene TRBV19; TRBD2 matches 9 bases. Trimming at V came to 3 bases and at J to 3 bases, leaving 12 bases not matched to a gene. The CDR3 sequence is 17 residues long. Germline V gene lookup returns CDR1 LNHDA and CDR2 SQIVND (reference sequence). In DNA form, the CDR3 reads TGTGCCAGTAGTATGACTAGCGGACCCCAACTGGGCTACGAGCAGTACTTC. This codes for CASSMTSGPQLGYEQYF.

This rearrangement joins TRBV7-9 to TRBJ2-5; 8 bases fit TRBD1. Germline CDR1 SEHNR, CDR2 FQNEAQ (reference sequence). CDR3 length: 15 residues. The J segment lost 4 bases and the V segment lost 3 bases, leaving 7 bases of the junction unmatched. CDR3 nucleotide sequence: TGTGCCAGCAGCTTCCAGCCAGGGGGCCCAGAGACCCAGTACTTC. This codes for CASSFQPGGPETQYF.

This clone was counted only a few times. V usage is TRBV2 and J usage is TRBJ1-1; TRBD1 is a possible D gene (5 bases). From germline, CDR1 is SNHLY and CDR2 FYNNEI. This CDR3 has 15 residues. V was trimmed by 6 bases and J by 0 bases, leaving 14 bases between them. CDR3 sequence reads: CASRSPTGMNTEAFF. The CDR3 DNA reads TGTGCCAGCAGAAGTCCCACAGGAATGAACACTGAAGCTTTCTTT.

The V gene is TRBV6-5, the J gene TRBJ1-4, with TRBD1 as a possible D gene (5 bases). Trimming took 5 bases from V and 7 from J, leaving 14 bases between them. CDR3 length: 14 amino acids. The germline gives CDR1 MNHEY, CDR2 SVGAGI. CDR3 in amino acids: CASSTGGGGEKLFF. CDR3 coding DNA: TGTGCCAGCAGTACTGGCGGGGGGGGTGAAAAACTGTTTTTT.

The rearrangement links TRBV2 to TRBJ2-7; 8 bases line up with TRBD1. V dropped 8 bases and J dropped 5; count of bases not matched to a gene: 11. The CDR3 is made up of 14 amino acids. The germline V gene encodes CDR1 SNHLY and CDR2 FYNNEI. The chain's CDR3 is CASGRTGILHEQYF. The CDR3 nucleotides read TGTGCCAGCGGTCGGACAGGGATTCTCCACGAGCAGTACTTC. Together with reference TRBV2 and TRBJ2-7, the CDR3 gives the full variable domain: EPEVTQTPSHQVTQMGQEVILRCVPISNHLYFYWYRQILGQKVEFLVSFYNNEISEKSEIFDDQFSVERPDGSNFTLKIRSTKLEDSAMYFCASGRTGILHEQYFGPGTRLTVT.

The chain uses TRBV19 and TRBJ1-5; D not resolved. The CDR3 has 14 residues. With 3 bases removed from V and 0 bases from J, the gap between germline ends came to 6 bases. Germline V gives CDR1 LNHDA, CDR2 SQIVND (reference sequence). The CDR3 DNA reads TGTGCCAGTAGTATGGAGGATAGCAATCAGCCCCAGCATTTT. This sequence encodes CASSMEDSNQPQHF.

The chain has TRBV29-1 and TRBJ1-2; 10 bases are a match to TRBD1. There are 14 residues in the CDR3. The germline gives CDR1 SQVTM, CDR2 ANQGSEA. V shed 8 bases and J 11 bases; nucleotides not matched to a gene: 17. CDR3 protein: CSILGFGTGESYTF. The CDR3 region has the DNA TGCAGCATCCTCGGATTCGGGACAGGGGAGTCTTACACCTTC.

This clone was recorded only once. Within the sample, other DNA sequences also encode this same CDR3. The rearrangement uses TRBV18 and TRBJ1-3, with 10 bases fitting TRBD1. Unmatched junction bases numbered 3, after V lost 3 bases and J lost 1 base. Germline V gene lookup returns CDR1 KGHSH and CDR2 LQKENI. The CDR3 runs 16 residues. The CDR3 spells CASSPGQGGSGNTIYF. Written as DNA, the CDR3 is TGTGCCAGCTCACCCGGACAGGGGGGGTCTGGAAACACCATATATTTT.

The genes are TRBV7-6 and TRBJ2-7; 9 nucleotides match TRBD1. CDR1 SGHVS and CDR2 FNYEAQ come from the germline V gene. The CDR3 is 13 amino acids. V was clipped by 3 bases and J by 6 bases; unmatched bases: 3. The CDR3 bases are TGTGCCAGCAGCTTGGGACAGGGAGGCGAGCAGTACTTC. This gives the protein CASSLGQGGEQYF. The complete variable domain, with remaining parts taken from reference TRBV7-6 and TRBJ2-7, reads GAGVSQSPRYKVTKRGQDVALRCDPISGHVSLYWYRQALGQGPEFLTYFNYEAQQDKSGLPNDRFSAERPEGSISTLTIQRTEQRDSAMYRCASSLGQGGEQYFGPGTRLTVT.

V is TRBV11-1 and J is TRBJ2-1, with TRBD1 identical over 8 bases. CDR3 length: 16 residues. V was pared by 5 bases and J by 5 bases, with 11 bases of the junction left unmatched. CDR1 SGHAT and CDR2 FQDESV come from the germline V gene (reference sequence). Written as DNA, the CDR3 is TGTGCCAGCAGCGCTGGACAGGGACATAGGGACAATGAGCAGTTCTTC. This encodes CASSAGQGHRDNEQFF. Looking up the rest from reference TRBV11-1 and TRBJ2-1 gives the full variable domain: EAEVAQSPRYKITEKSQAVAFWCDPISGHATLYWYRQILGQGPELLVQFQDESVVDDSQLPKDRFSAERLKGVDSTLKIQPAELGDSAMYLCASSAGQGHRDNEQFFGPGTRLTVL.

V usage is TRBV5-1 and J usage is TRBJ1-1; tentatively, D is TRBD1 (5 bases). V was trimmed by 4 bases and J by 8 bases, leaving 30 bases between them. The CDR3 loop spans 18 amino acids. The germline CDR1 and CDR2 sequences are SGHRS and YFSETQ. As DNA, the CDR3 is TGCGCCAGCAGCCCCGCCGGGGGGAAGCCGATGCCGGACAAGGAAGCTTTCTTT. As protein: CASSPAGGKPMPDKEAFF.